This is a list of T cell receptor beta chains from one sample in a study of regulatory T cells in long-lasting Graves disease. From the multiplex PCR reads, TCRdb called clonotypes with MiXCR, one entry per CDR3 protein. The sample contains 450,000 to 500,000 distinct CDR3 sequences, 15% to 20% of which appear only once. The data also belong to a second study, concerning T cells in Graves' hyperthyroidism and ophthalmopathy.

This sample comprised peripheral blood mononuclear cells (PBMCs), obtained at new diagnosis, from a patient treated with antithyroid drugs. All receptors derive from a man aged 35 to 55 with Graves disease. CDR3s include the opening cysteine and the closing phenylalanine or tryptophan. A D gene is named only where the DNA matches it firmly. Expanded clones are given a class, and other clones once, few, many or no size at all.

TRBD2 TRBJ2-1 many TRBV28 TGTGCCAGCAACCTTAGCGGGAGGTTAAATGAGCAGTTCTTC CASNLSGRLNEQFF
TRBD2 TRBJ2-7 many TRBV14 TGTGCCAGCAGCCAAGATCGGGTCCCTAGCGGGAGGGCCTCCTACGAGCAGTACTTC CASSQDRVPSGRASYEQYF
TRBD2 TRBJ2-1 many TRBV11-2 TGTGCCAGCAGCTTGTTACTAGCGGGAGAGCTTGAGCAGTTCTTC CASSLLLAGELEQFF
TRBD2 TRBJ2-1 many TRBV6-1 TGTGCCAGCAGCGGGACTAGCGGGAGGGGTGGGCAGTTCTTC CASSGTSGRGGQFF
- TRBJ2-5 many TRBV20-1 TGCAGTGCGCAAAAGACCGTACAAGAGACCCAGTACTTC CSAQKTVQETQYF
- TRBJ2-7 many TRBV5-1 TGCGCCAGCAGCTTAGGCGCAGCCTACGAGCAGTACTTC CASSLGAAYEQYF
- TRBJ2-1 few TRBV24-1 TGTGCCACCTCGGGTCCCTCTCCGATCTTC CATSGPSPIF
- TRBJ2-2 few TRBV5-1 TGCGCCAGCAGCCCACTCGACAGATCCCCCACCGGGGAGCTGTTTTTT CASSPLDRSPTGELFF
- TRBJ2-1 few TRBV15 TGTGCCACCAGCAGAGAGGGCGGATACAATGAGCAGTTCTTC CATSREGGYNEQFF
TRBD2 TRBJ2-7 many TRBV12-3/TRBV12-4 TGTGCCAGCAGTTTTGGCGGGAGAAACGAGCAGTACTTC CASSFGGRNEQYF
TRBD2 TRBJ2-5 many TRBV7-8 TGTGCCAGCAGCTTAGCTCTAGCGGGTGAGACCCAGTACTTC CASSLALAGETQYF
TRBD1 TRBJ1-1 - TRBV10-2 TGCGCCAGCAGTGACCCGGACAGGGGGCCTCTCTTT CASSDPDRGPLF
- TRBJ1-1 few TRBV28 TGTGCCAGCACTCCCCTGTGGACCACTGAAGCTTTCTTT CASTPLWTTEAFF
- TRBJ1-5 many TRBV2 TGTGCCAGCAGTGTTTTGCAGGGTTCGGGCAATCAGCCCCAGCATTTT CASSVLQGSGNQPQHF
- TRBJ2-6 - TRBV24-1 TGTGCCACCAGTGCACCACAGGGAGCTGGGGCCAACGTCCTGACTTTC CATSAPQGAGANVLTF
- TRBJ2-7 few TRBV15 TGTGCCACCAGCAGAGATAAGCTCTACGAGCAGTACTTC CATSRDKLYEQYF
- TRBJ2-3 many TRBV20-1 TGCAGTGCTAAACAGGGGGGGAGCACAGATACGCAGTATTTT CSAKQGGSTDTQYF
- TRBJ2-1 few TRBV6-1 TGTGCCAGCAGTGACCCAGGGAGGAAGGGGAATGAGCAGTTCTTC CASSDPGRKGNEQFF
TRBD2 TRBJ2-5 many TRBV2 TGTGCCAGCAGTGAGTTAGCGGGAGGGAAGTACCAAGAGACCCAGTACTTC CASSELAGGKYQETQYF
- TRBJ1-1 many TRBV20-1 TGCAGTGGCTCGACAGGAGCGGGCACTGAAGCTTTCTTT CSGSTGAGTEAFF
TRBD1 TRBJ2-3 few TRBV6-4 TGTGCCAGCAGTCCACAGGGGGCCGTCGCAGATACGCAGTATTTT CASSPQGAVADTQYF
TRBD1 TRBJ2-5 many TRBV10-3 TGTGCCATAGCCGGGACAGGGACATCGGAGACCCAGTACTTC CAIAGTGTSETQYF